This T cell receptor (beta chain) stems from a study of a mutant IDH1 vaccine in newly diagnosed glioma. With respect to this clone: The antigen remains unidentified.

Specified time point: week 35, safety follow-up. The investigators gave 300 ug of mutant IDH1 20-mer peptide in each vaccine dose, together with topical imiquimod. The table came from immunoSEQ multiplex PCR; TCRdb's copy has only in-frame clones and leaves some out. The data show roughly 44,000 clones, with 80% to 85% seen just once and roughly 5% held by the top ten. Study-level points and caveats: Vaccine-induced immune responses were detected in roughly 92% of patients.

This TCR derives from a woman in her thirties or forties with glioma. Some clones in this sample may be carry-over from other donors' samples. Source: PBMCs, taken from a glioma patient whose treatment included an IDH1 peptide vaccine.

In nucleotides, the CDR3 is TGTGCCAGCAGGGGGACGGATCCGAACACCGGGGAGCTGTTTTTT. It translates to CASRGTDPNTGELFF. The chain recombines TRBV27 with TRBJ2-2; possibly TRBD1 or TRBD2 for D (5 bases each). The CDR3 contains 15 residues. The germline V gene has CDR1 MNHEY and CDR2 SMNVEV (reference sequence). V lost 6 bases and J lost 0, with 11 bases in between.